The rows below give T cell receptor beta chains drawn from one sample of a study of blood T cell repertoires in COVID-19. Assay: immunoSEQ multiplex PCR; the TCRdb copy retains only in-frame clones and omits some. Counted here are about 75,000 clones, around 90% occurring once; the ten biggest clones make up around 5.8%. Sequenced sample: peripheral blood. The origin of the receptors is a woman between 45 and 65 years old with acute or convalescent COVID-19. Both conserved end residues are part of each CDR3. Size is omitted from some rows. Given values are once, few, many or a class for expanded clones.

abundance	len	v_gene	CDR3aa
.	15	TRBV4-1	CASSWTGDGNQPQHF
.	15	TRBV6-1	CASSEGVTGGRGYTF
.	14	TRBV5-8	CASSLDLGGTEAFF
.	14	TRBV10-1	CASSGTTGAYGYTF
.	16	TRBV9	CASSPSYGAIAGGYTF
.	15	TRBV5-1	CASSLDWTGGYEQYF
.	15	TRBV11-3	CASSRTDRDRYEQYF
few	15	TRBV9	CASSVGQGEYNEQFF
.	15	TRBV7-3	CASSPLAGGTDTQYF
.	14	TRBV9	CASSVGTSGDTQYF
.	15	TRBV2	CASSPRTSGTDTQYF
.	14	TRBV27	CASSLGPLGTPLHF
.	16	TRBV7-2	CASSLGGGMRHQPQHF
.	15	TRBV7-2	CASSSGTGARGPQHF
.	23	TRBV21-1	CASSSAIATLASSVHWHHQPQHF
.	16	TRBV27	CASSAQRQGLGTEAFF
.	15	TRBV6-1	CASSEVAGGSYEQYF
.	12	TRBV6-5	CASSTRTGEAFF
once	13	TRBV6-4	CASSAAGVEGYTF
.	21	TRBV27	CASRKRSRDRGLLYSGNTIYF
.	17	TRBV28	CASRLELLGHSNQPQHF
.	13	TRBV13	CASSLVRGTEQYF
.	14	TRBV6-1	CASSEAGGTDTQYF
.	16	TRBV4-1	CASSQNTGVNTGELFF
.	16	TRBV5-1	CASSAGTSGSTDTQYF
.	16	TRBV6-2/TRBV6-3	CASSSGLAPYQETQYF
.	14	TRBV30	CAWSVMGGRYGYTF